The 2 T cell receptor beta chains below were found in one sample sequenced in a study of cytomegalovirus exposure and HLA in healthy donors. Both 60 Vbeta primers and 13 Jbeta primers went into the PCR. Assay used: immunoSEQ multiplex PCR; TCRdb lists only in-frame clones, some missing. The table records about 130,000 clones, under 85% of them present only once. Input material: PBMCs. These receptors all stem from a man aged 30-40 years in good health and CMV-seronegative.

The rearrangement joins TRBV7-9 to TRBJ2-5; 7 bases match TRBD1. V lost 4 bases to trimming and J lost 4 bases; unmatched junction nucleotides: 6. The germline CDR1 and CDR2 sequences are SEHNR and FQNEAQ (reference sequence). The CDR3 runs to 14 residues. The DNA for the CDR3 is TGTGCCAGCAGCTACCCGGGACAGATAGAGACCCAGTACTTC. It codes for CASSYPGQIETQYF.

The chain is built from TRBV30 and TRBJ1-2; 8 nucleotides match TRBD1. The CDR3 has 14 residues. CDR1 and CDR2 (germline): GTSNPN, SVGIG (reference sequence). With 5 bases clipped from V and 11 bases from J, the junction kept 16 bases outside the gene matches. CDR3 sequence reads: CAWGAPGTGSDYTF. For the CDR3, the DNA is TGTGCCTGGGGCGCTCCCGGGACAGGATCAGATTACACCTTC.